This T cell receptor (beta chain) was identified during a study of OX40 agonist ivuxolimab in advanced cancers. No patient had autoimmune disease or received systemic immunosuppression. Trimming shortened V by 4 bases and J by 1 base, and 8 bases separated the two germline ends. The CDR3 extends over 14 amino acids. Germline CDR1 MNHEY, CDR2 SVGAGI. The method was immunoSEQ multiplex PCR; TCRdb's version includes in-frame clones alone and lacks a portion of them. Of about 64,000 clones in the sample, 88% were seen once. The chain uses TRBV6-5 and TRBJ1-5; D is perhaps TRBD1 (5 bases). The TCR originated in an adult with an advanced solid tumor such as melanoma, head and neck, liver or kidney cancer. Sample: CD4+ or CD8+ T cells sorted from blood, taken in a trial of the OX40 agonist ivuxolimab. The CDR3 reads CASSLGQSNQPQHF. The CDR3 bases are TGTGCCAGCAGTTTAGGACAAAGCAATCAGCCCCAGCATTTT.